This T cell receptor beta chain was recovered during a study of T cells of healthy individuals. TCRdb reanalysed the 5' RACE reads using MiXCR and keeps one entry per CDR3 protein. Among 55,000 to 65,000 distinct CDR3 sequences listed, 16% were seen once. This clonotype has at least ten counts. The CDR3 is 16 amino acids. Germline values: CDR1 DFQATT, CDR2 SNEGSKA (reference sequence). The V and J ends lost 0 bases and 1 base respectively, with 15 bases between them. The receptor's source is a human donor in good health. The V and J genes are TRBV20-1 and TRBJ1-1, with D perhaps matching TRBD1 (5 bases). CDR3 nucleotides: TGCAGTGCTAGAGATCCCTACCGGGGGGGGAACACTGAAGCTTTCTTT. This codes for CSARDPYRGGNTEAFF.